Below, 4 T cell receptor beta chains from the same sample are listed, as sequenced in a study of cytomegalovirus exposure and HLA in healthy donors. The primer mix had 60 Vbeta and 13 Jbeta primers. The table came from immunoSEQ multiplex PCR; TCRdb's copy has only in-frame clones and leaves some out. The profile shows some 130,000 clones, roughly 71% of them singletons. The sequenced sample consisted of PBMCs. These receptors originate from a woman aged 45 to 65 in good health and CMV-seropositive.

The rearrangement joins TRBV5-4 to TRBJ1-4; the match to TRBD1 covers 7 bases. The CDR3 sequence is 16 residues long. Germline V gene data show CDR1 as SGHNT and CDR2 as YYREEE (reference sequence). J lost 8 bases, V lost 0 bases, and 10 bases had no gene match. Written as DNA, the CDR3 is TGTGCCAGCAGCTTGGAGGCCTCAGGGGGTGGAGAAAAACTGTTTTTT. Its protein is CASSLEASGGGEKLFF.

The V and J genes are TRBV19 and TRBJ2-5, with D hard to call. The ends were cut back, 4 bases at V and 5 bases at J, with 5 bases in the middle. This CDR3 comprises 11 residues. CDR1 and CDR2 (germline): LNHDA, SQIVND (reference sequence). Written as DNA, the CDR3 is TGTGCCAGTAGTACCCCGGAGACCCAGTACTTC. It encodes CASSTPETQYF.

This sequence joins TRBV2 and TRBJ1-1; 9 positions match TRBD1. V was clipped by 7 bases and J by 4 bases; unmatched bases: 7. The CDR3 sequence is 14 residues long. Germline-derived CDR1 and CDR2 are SNHLY and FYNNEI. The CDR3 loop reads CASTPDRGGTEAFF. The CDR3 bases are TGTGCCAGCACCCCCGACAGGGGGGGCACTGAAGCTTTCTTT.

This clone was picked up one time. The J gene is TRBJ1-2, the V gene TRBV18; D is unclear. V was cut by 6 bases and J by 4 bases, with 15 bases left in between. The CDR3 runs 14 residues. From germline, CDR1 is KGHSH and CDR2 LQKENI. The CDR3 is CASSSEGSSYGYTF. CDR3 DNA: TGTGCCAGCTCTTCTGAGGGATCCAGCTATGGCTACACCTTC.